This T cell receptor (beta chain) was captured in a study of T-cell memory formation after mild COVID-19. Study observations and caveats: A second wave expanding day 15 to 37 was CD4+-biased; contracting clones were balanced.

As regards this clonotype: The antigen is unknown.

cDNA libraries for TCR alpha and TCR beta, carrying sample barcodes and UMIs, came from 5'RACE with constant-segment primers. TCRdb used MiXCR to reprocess the 5' RACE reads, holding one entry per CDR3 protein. The table records around 200,000 distinct CDR3 sequences, 20% to 25% of them present only once. This TCR came from an adult woman who had mild COVID-19 (a few samples of this study predate the infection). Cell type and time point are not known. The sequencing sample was made of PBMCs or a T cell subset sorted from them (not recorded which).

The CDR3, as DNA: TGTGCCAGCAGGCAGTGGGGGTCAACCGTGTACCTCTACAATGAGCAGTTCTTC. Its protein product is CASRQWGSTVYLYNEQFF. This chain links TRBV6-5 with TRBJ2-1, with D perhaps assigned TRBD1 or TRBD2 (5 bases each). There are 18 residues in the CDR3. CDR1 is MNHEY, CDR2 SVGAGI, per germline. Trimming cost V 6 bases and J 3 bases, with 24 bases left between them.